The 21 T cell receptor beta chains below all came from one sample that was sequenced in a study of cytomegalovirus exposure and HLA in healthy donors. 60 Vbeta and 13 Jbeta primers were used in PCR. Repertoires were generated with immunoSEQ multiplex PCR, while TCRdb's copy carries only in-frame clones and drops some. The sample yields about 150,000 clones, roughly 80% seen once. Input material: PBMCs. All receptors come from a young man in good health and CMV-seropositive.

The rearrangement joins TRBV5-4 to TRBJ1-1, with TRBD1 matching over 9 bases. This CDR3 is 15 amino acids long. With V trimmed by 2 bases and J by 6 bases, 8 bases remained unmatched. Germline-derived CDR1 and CDR2 are SGHNT and YYREEE (reference sequence). The CDR3 reads CASSFSGTGKAEAFF. The CDR3 DNA is TGTGCCAGCAGCTTTTCCGGGACAGGGAAAGCTGAAGCTTTCTTT.

The genes are TRBV5-1 and TRBJ1-5; 11 bases match TRBD1. After removal of 4 bases from V and 11 bases from J, the junction contained 8 bases not matched to a gene. Germline CDR1 is SGHRS and CDR2 is YFSETQ. The CDR3 is made up of 14 amino acids. This CDR3 reads CASSPGQGDRAQHF. Here the CDR3 DNA reads TGCGCCAGCAGCCCGGGACAGGGGGATCGGGCCCAGCATTTT.

The V call is TRBV7-8, the J call TRBJ2-1; D might be TRBD2 (6 bases). CDR3 length: 16 residues. V was shortened by 1 base and J by 1 base, with 11 bases between the two germline ends. In germline, CDR1 is SGHVS, CDR2 FQNEAQ. The CDR3 spells CASSLVPGRSYNEQFF. The DNA for the CDR3 is TGTGCCAGCAGCTTAGTGCCGGGGAGGTCCTACAATGAGCAGTTCTTC.

This chain uses TRBV6-5 with TRBJ2-7; D unresolved. The germline V gene has CDR1 MNHEY and CDR2 SVGAGI. V was clipped by 5 bases and J by 0 bases, with 14 bases between them. This CDR3 is 15 amino acids long. In nucleotides, the CDR3 is TGTGCCAGCAGTCGATTCCCTAAGAGCTCCTACGAGCAGTACTTC. Protein sequence: CASSRFPKSSYEQYF.

This clone has only a few counts. The J gene is TRBJ1-1, the V gene TRBV7-3; 12 bases line up with TRBD1. This CDR3 has 17 residues. Germline CDR1 SGHTA, CDR2 FQGTGA. The trim removed 5 bases at V and 4 bases at J, leaving 11 bases unmatched. The CDR3 reads CASSRLRDRGRRTEAFF. DNA of the CDR3: TGTGCCAGCAGCCGTCTCCGGGACAGGGGGCGCCGCACTGAAGCTTTCTTT.

This chain joins TRBV19 and TRBJ1-1; D possibly corresponds to TRBD1 (5 bases). Trimming shortened V by 5 bases and J by 1 base, and 11 bases separated the two germline ends. The CDR3 runs 14 residues. In germline, CDR1 is LNHDA, CDR2 SQIVND (reference sequence). The CDR3 coding sequence is TGTGCCAGTAGTGTCACAGGTTCGAACACTGAAGCTTTCTTT. Translating gives CASSVTGSNTEAFF.

This clone was counted once. The chain couples TRBV5-4 to TRBJ2-3; D uncertain. Trimming pared 4 bases from V and 7 bases from J, leaving 10 bases between. The germline gives CDR1 SGHNT, CDR2 YYREEE (reference sequence). The CDR3 loop spans 12 amino acids. The CDR3 DNA sequence: TGTGCCAGCAGCCCATCCCAATATACGCAGTATTTT. Translation gives CASSPSQYTQYF.

The chain is built from TRBV11-2 and TRBJ2-5; perhaps TRBD2 as D (5 bases). CDR3 length equals 11 residues. V was shortened by 1 base and J by 10 bases, with 7 bases between the two germline ends. Germline V CDR1 and CDR2: SGHAT, FQNNGV. CDR3 in amino acids: CASSLGGDQYF. The CDR3 DNA reads as TGTGCCAGCAGCTTAGGGGGAGACCAGTACTTC.

This rearrangement joins TRBV4-1 to TRBJ2-3; a possible D gene is TRBD1 (5 bases). The germline V gene encodes CDR1 MGHRA and CDR2 YSYEKL. V lost 0 bases, J lost 0 bases, and 13 bases lay in between. The CDR3 is 17 residues long. CDR3 DNA: TGCGCCAGCAGCCAAGATCGGAGCAGGGCGAGCACAGATACGCAGTATTTT. Its translation is CASSQDRSRASTDTQYF.

The chain links TRBV21-1 to TRBJ2-7; the table's D call, TRBD2, was not checked against the DNA. TRBV21-1 is a listed pseudogene. This CDR3 is built from 15 residues. CDR3 coding DNA: TGTGCCAGCAGCAAAGCGCTGGGCGGGAGCTACGAGCAGTACTTC. This codes for CASSKALGGSYEQYF.

This chain links TRBV7-8 with TRBJ2-1, with 7 bases aligning to TRBD2. Losses at the gene ends were 4 bases for V and 4 bases for J; bases not matched to a gene: 10. The length of the CDR3 is 16 residues. Per the germline V gene, CDR1 is SGHVS and CDR2 is FQNEAQ. CDR3 sequence: CASSSNSRTRYNEQFF. The CDR3 DNA follows: TGTGCCAGCAGCTCGAACTCTCGGACTAGGTACAATGAGCAGTTCTTC. The whole variable domain, remainder taken from reference TRBV7-8 and TRBJ2-1, is GAGVSQSPRYKVAKRGQDVALRCDPISGHVSLFWYQQALGQGPEFLTYFQNEAQLDKSGLPSDRFFAERPEGSVSTLKIQRTQQEDSAVYLCASSSNSRTRYNEQFFGPGTRLTVL.

The rearrangement joins TRBV29-1 to TRBJ2-2; D is unclear. V dropped 7 bases and J dropped 0 bases, with 9 bases sitting between them. CDR1 is SQVTM and CDR2 is ANQGSEA in the germline V gene. The CDR3 sequence is 13 residues long. The CDR3 loop is CSAGSANTGELFF. CDR3 sequence (DNA): TGCAGCGCCGGTTCGGCGAACACCGGGGAGCTGTTTTTT.

The V and J genes are TRBV5-4 and TRBJ2-6; no firm D call. CDR3 length: 16 amino acids. Between the trimmed V and J ends, which lost 1 base and 2 bases, there was a span of 10 bases. Germline V gene data show CDR1 as SGHNT and CDR2 as YYREEE (reference sequence). DNA of the CDR3: TGTGCCAGCAGCTTGTACCGGTCTGCTGGGGCCAACGTCCTGACTTTC. It is translated as CASSLYRSAGANVLTF.

This chain joins TRBV7-9 and TRBJ2-1; maybe TRBD1 (5 bases). With 8 bases removed from V and 8 bases from J, the gap between germline ends came to 22 bases. Germline loops: CDR1 SEHNR, CDR2 FQNEAQ (reference sequence). This CDR3 contains 15 residues. The CDR3 bases are TGTGCCAGCGTCTCAGAGTACAGTAGGGGCTATGAGCAGTTCTTC. It codes for CASVSEYSRGYEQFF.

Worth noting for this clone: Germline and junction disagree at one end, which may indicate a read error. The V call is TRBV7-9, the J call TRBJ1-2, with D unresolved. Looked up from germline, CDR1 is SEHNR and CDR2 is FQNEAQ (reference sequence). There are 10 residues in the CDR3. The CDR3 region has the DNA TGTTCCAGCAGCCCTTATGGCTACACCTTC. Its protein product is CSSSPYGYTF.

This rearrangement joins TRBV9 to TRBJ2-7; D not resolved. The CDR3 is 14 amino acids. Deletions cut 3 bases from V and 5 bases from J, with 15 bases between. Germline CDR1 and CDR2: SGDLS and YYNGEE. CDR3 sequence (DNA): TGTGCCAGCAGCGCTACCAATATGGCGGACGAGCAGTACTTC. Protein sequence: CASSATNMADEQYF.

The chain combines TRBV7-2 with TRBJ2-7; D not resolved. Trimming took off 2 bases at V and 2 bases at J, with 7 bases between the two ends. The CDR3 totals 13 residues. Germline V gene data show CDR1 as SGHTA and CDR2 as FQGNSA. In nucleotides, the CDR3 is TGTGCCAGCAGCTTAAAACTTGCCTACGAGCAGTACTTC. Its protein is CASSLKLAYEQYF.

This sequence joins TRBV4-2 and TRBJ1-3; perhaps TRBD1 as D (6 bases). The V end lost 0 bases, the J end lost 2 bases, and 11 bases lay between the germline ends. CDR1 and CDR2 (germline): LGHNA, YNFKEQ. The CDR3 runs to 16 residues. The CDR3 is CASSQDRAGAGNTIYF. CDR3 in DNA: TGTGCCAGCAGCCAAGATCGGGCAGGGGCTGGAAACACCATATATTTT.

This rearrangement joins TRBV9 to TRBJ1-3, with 8 bases fitting TRBD1. V gave up 4 bases and J gave up 5 bases; unmatched junction bases: 11. The length of the CDR3 is 16 residues. Germline loops: CDR1 SGDLS, CDR2 YYNGEE. The CDR3 is CASSPLPQGGRNTIYF. The CDR3, as DNA: TGTGCCAGCAGCCCGCTACCACAGGGGGGTCGAAACACCATATATTTT.

The chain uses TRBV13 and TRBJ2-6, with 8 bases fitting TRBD1. J gave up 4 bases and V 0 bases, and 14 bases lay outside the gene matches. The CDR3 spans 20 residues. Germline values: CDR1 PRHDT, CDR2 FYEKMQ (reference sequence). Written as DNA, the CDR3 is TGTGCCAGCAGCTTAGGCCTGGGGACAGGTAACCTCCGAGGGGCCAACGTCCTGACTTTC. Translated, it gives CASSLGLGTGNLRGANVLTF.

The J gene is TRBJ2-7, the V gene TRBV7-6; possibly TRBD2 for D (7 bases). Per the germline V gene, CDR1 is SGHVS and CDR2 is FNYEAQ. The CDR3 is 15 amino acids. Trimming shortened V by 5 bases and J by 5 bases, and 19 bases separated the two germline ends. CDR3 bases: TGTGCCAGCAGCCTGGGGGGGGCCAGGGGCCACGAGCAGTACTTC. Protein: CASSLGGARGHEQYF.